Sequencing of this TCR beta chain was carried out in a study of cytomegalovirus exposure and HLA in healthy donors. The PCR was carried out with 60 Vbeta primers and 13 Jbeta primers. TCRdb keeps only in-frame clones here, not all; method: immunoSEQ multiplex PCR. The sample holds roughly 120,000 clones; about 79% are singletons and the top ten take more than 1.5%. V dropped 5 bases and J dropped 4 bases, with 15 bases sitting between them. CDR3 length: 15 residues. Germline CDR1 reads SGHAT; CDR2 reads FQNNGV. This chain joins TRBV11-2 and TRBJ2-1; D is possibly TRBD2 (5 bases). This sequence was found in a man aged 50 or older in good health and CMV-seronegative. The specimen sequenced was PBMCs. CDR3 in amino acids: CASSPGIASYNEQFF. In DNA form, the CDR3 reads TGTGCCAGCAGCCCGGGAATTGCCTCGTACAATGAGCAGTTCTTC.